The 32 T cell receptor beta chains listed next were all sequenced from one sample in a study of cytomegalovirus exposure and HLA in healthy donors. Here immunoSEQ multiplex PCR was the method, and the copy in TCRdb shows in-frame clones only, minus some. Here the sample spans over 150,000 clones, about 89% being singletons. Specimen: PBMCs. These TCRs come from a woman between 18 and 29 years old in good health and CMV-seropositive.

The rearrangement uses TRBV28 and TRBJ1-5; the D gene is possibly TRBD1 (6 bases). This CDR3 is 16 amino acids long. V gave up 3 bases and J gave up 4 bases, with 16 bases separating them. The germline gives CDR1 MDHEN, CDR2 SYDVKM. The CDR3 reads CASSFSGTRKNQPQHF. The CDR3 DNA reads TGTGCCAGCAGTTTCTCCGGGACAAGAAAAAATCAGCCCCAGCATTTT.

V is TRBV5-4 and J is TRBJ2-7; D perhaps matches TRBD1 (6 bases). The CDR3 runs 13 residues. V was shortened by 4 bases and J by 6 bases, with 14 bases between the two germline ends. Per the germline V gene, CDR1 is SGHNT and CDR2 is YYREEE (reference sequence). CDR3 DNA sequence: TGTGCCAGCAGCCTCACAGGGATAAGCGAGCAGTACTTC. Translating gives CASSLTGISEQYF.

There are a few counts of this clone. The chain uses TRBV7-9 and TRBJ1-2, with D perhaps TRBD1 (5 bases). V dropped 8 bases and J dropped 5 bases, with 21 bases sitting between them. CDR1 and CDR2 from the germline V gene are SEHNR and FQNEAQ (reference sequence). This CDR3 region has 15 residues. The CDR3 bases are TGTGCCAGCTTGGGGGGGTCGACTGACCCTTATGGCTACACCTTC. The encoded protein is CASLGGSTDPYGYTF.

This clone was counted a single time. V and J are TRBV14 and TRBJ2-5; 8 nucleotides agree with TRBD2. The V and J ends lost 2 bases and 1 base, in that order; junction bases with no gene match: 0. Germline CDR1 SGHDN, CDR2 FVKESK. The CDR3 is made up of 14 amino acids. The CDR3 coding sequence is TGTGCCAGCAGCCAAACTAGCGGCCAAGAGACCCAGTACTTC. Amino acid sequence: CASSQTSGQETQYF.

This rearrangement joins TRBV2 to TRBJ2-5; 8 nucleotides line up with TRBD1. J gave up 2 bases and V 6 bases, and 5 bases lay outside the gene matches. The CDR3 length is 14 residues. Germline-derived CDR1 and CDR2 are SNHLY and FYNNEI. CDR3 DNA sequence: TGTGCCAGCAGGGGACAGGCCCATCAAGAGACCCAGTACTTC. Its translation is CASRGQAHQETQYF.

This chain uses TRBV4-1 with TRBJ1-5; D gene uncertain. The CDR3 spans 17 residues. CDR1 is MGHRA, CDR2 YSYEKL, per germline. Trimming pared 0 bases from V and 2 bases from J, leaving 14 bases between. For the CDR3, the DNA is TGCGCCAGCAGCCAAGACGTCGGGGTGGTAGGCAATCAGCCCCAGCATTTT. Translated, it gives CASSQDVGVVGNQPQHF.

This clone has just one count. The rearrangement joins TRBV18 to TRBJ1-4, with a tentative D call TRBD1 (6 bases). CDR3 size: 17 residues. The V and J ends lost 1 base and 4 bases respectively, with 16 bases between them. Germline CDR1 reads KGHSH; CDR2 reads LQKENI. CDR3 bases: TGTGCCAGCTCACCACTATCCCCCGGACAGAATAATGAAAAACTGTTTTTT. Amino acid sequence: CASSPLSPGQNNEKLFF.

V and J are TRBV25-1 and TRBJ2-2, with a tentative D call TRBD1 (6 bases). Trimming removed 4 bases from V and 5 bases from J, with 11 bases in between. The CDR3 totals 14 residues. Germline V gene lookup returns CDR1 MGHDK and CDR2 SYGVNS. CDR3 sequence reads: CASSGQGWTGELFF. For the CDR3, the DNA is TGTGCCAGCAGTGGGCAGGGGTGGACCGGGGAGCTGTTTTTT.

CDR3 sequence reads: CASSQTYRDRTDGYTF. DNA of the CDR3: TGTGCCAGCAGCCAAACATATCGGGACAGGACAGATGGCTACACCTTC. The chain has TRBV11-3 and TRBJ1-2, with TRBD1 matching over 8 bases. This CDR3 contains 16 residues. Germline CDR1 reads SGHNT; CDR2 reads YENEEA. Germline trimming cut 5 bases from V and 6 bases from J; bases unmatched to any gene: 14.

V and J are TRBV28 and TRBJ1-2; D gene unclear. V lost 1 base and J 1 base, leaving 7 bases between the germline ends. The V gene's germline CDR1 is MDHEN and CDR2 SYDVKM. The CDR3 sequence is 14 residues long. The CDR3 DNA follows: TGTGCCAGCAGTTTATTAAGAGATAACTATGGCTACACCTTC. Protein sequence: CASSLLRDNYGYTF.

The gene calls are TRBV18 and TRBJ2-7; 7 bases align to TRBD1. The germline CDR1 and CDR2 sequences are KGHSH and LQKENI. V was clipped by 5 bases and J by 3 bases; unmatched bases: 13. This CDR3 spans 16 amino acids. The CDR3 region is CASSSVPGDSLYEQYF. The CDR3 DNA reads as TGTGCCAGCTCATCCGTCCCCGGGGACAGCCTCTACGAGCAGTACTTC.

The chain recombines TRBV4-2 with TRBJ1-1, with TRBD1 matching over 7 bases. Trimming cost V 3 bases and J 3 bases; bases outside gene matches: 4. CDR1 is LGHNA, CDR2 YNFKEQ, per germline. CDR3 length: 14 amino acids. The CDR3: CASSHWQGDTEAFF. The DNA of the CDR3 is TGTGCCAGCAGCCACTGGCAGGGGGACACTGAAGCTTTCTTT.

This chain uses TRBV5-1 with TRBJ2-5; 16 bases align to TRBD2. The CDR3 is 16 residues long. Germline loops: CDR1 SGHRS, CDR2 YFSETQ. Trimming removed 4 bases from V and 3 bases from J; junction bases left unmatched: 3. For the CDR3, the DNA is TGCGCCAGCAGCACGGGACTAGCGGGGGGGAAAGAGACCCAGTACTTC. Encoded protein: CASSTGLAGGKETQYF. Supplemented by reference TRBV5-1 and TRBJ2-5, the full variable domain reads KAGVTQTPRYLIKTRGQQVTLSCSPISGHRSVSWYQQTPGQGLQFLFEYFSETQRNKGNFPGRFSGRQFSNSRSEMNVSTLELGDSALYLCASSTGLAGGKETQYFGPGTRLLVL.

The genes are TRBV28 and TRBJ1-2; 9 bases line up with TRBD1. CDR3 size: 14 residues. Germline trimming cut 6 bases from V and 6 bases from J; bases unmatched to any gene: 8. CDR1 and CDR2 (germline): MDHEN, SYDVKM. The CDR3 loop reads CASRRQGGGNGYTF. The CDR3 nucleotides are TGTGCCAGCAGGAGACAGGGGGGAGGAAATGGCTACACCTTC.

The V and J genes are TRBV28 and TRBJ2-7; 8 bases are shared with TRBD2. Germline V gives CDR1 MDHEN, CDR2 SYDVKM. The CDR3 consists of 15 residues. Trimming cost V 10 bases and J 0 bases; bases outside gene matches: 11. This CDR3 is CATLQAGATSYEQYF. The CDR3 region has the DNA TGTGCCACTTTACAAGCGGGAGCCACCTCCTACGAGCAGTACTTC.

The chain uses TRBV4-2 and TRBJ2-3, with D possibly matching TRBD2 (5 bases). The length of the CDR3 is 17 residues. The V gene lost 0 bases and the J gene lost 1 base, with 14 bases spanning the gap. Germline values: CDR1 LGHNA, CDR2 YNFKEQ. For the CDR3, the DNA is TGTGCCAGCAGCCAAGATCAAGGCTTGGGAGGCACAGATACGCAGTATTTT. Translation gives CASSQDQGLGGTDTQYF.

This clone showed up just once. The V call is TRBV5-1, the J call TRBJ2-3; 7 bases line up with TRBD1. Germline CDR1 SGHRS, CDR2 YFSETQ. The CDR3 contains 15 residues. The V segment lost 3 bases and the J segment 1 base; nucleotides outside the gene matches: 5. CDR3 loop: CASSSAGTGTDTQYF. The DNA of the CDR3 is TGCGCCAGCAGCTCGGCCGGGACAGGCACAGATACGCAGTATTTT.

The J gene is TRBJ2-2, the V gene TRBV7-3; 7 positions agree with TRBD1. This CDR3 has 15 residues. Trimming at V came to 5 bases and at J to 6 bases, leaving 9 bases not matched to a gene. CDR1 is SGHTA and CDR2 is FQGTGA in the germline V gene. CDR3 sequence reads: CASSPRDSGAGELFF. Here the CDR3 DNA reads TGTGCCAGCAGCCCTCGGGACAGCGGTGCCGGGGAGCTGTTTTTT.

As DNA, the CDR3 is TGCGCCAGCAGTGCTAAATCTACAGATACGCAGTATTTT. Amino acids: CASSAKSTDTQYF. The chain links TRBV10-2 to TRBJ2-3; D not resolved. This CDR3 has 13 amino acids. V was cut by 4 bases and J by 3 bases, with 8 bases left in between. From germline, CDR1 is WSHSY and CDR2 SAAADI.

This chain joins TRBV11-2 and TRBJ1-4; the match to TRBD1 covers 7 bases. V was pared by 5 bases and J by 4 bases, with 4 bases of the junction left unmatched. The germline CDR1 and CDR2 sequences are SGHAT and FQNNGV. The length of the CDR3 is 14 residues. This chain's CDR3 is CASSLGQFNEKLFF. DNA of the CDR3: TGTGCCAGCAGCCTGGGACAGTTTAATGAAAAACTGTTTTTT.

This chain connects TRBV6-6 to TRBJ2-4, with TRBD2 identical over 8 bases. Trimming removed 2 bases from V and 6 bases from J; junction bases left unmatched: 6. The germline gives CDR1 MNHNY, CDR2 SVGAGI (reference sequence). The CDR3 extends over 15 amino acids. In DNA, the CDR3 is TGTGCCAGCAGTTACAAAGGACTAGCAATAAACATTCAGTACTTC. Protein product: CASSYKGLAINIQYF.

The CDR3 coding sequence is TGTGCCAGCAGCCCTACCCCGAGCCTTAATGAAAAACTGTTTTTT. It translates to CASSPTPSLNEKLFF. The V and J genes are TRBV7-9 and TRBJ1-4; D is unresolved. This CDR3 spans 15 amino acids. Germline V CDR1 and CDR2: SEHNR, FQNEAQ (reference sequence). Trimming stripped 5 bases from V and 4 bases from J, with 14 bases between.

The chain uses TRBV6-1 and TRBJ1-5; 9 positions agree with TRBD1. The CDR3 runs 15 residues. The J segment lost 7 bases and the V segment lost 2 bases, leaving 6 bases of the junction unmatched. Germline CDR1 and CDR2: MNHNS and SASEGT. The CDR3 loop reads CASSETQGAEQPQHF. The CDR3 DNA sequence: TGTGCCAGCAGTGAAACACAGGGGGCTGAACAGCCCCAGCATTTT.

This chain connects TRBV5-1 to TRBJ1-4; D is perhaps TRBD1 (6 bases). The germline CDR1 and CDR2 sequences are SGHRS and YFSETQ. The CDR3 extends over 20 amino acids. V dropped 2 bases and J dropped 3 bases, with 26 bases sitting between them. CDR3 sequence (DNA): TGCGCCAGCAGCTTAAGAACGACAGGCATCAGTCGCCTTGCTAATGAAAAACTGTTTTTT. Amino acids: CASSLRTTGISRLANEKLFF.

The genes are TRBV6-5 and TRBJ2-4; a weak D match, TRBD1 (5 bases). This CDR3 contains 15 residues. V was pared by 6 bases and J by 0 bases, with 12 bases between. Germline CDR1 reads MNHEY; CDR2 reads SVGAGI. In DNA form, the CDR3 reads TGTGCCAGCAGGGGGCGAAACCTAGCCAAAAACATTCAGTACTTC. It encodes CASRGRNLAKNIQYF.

The chain combines TRBV5-4 with TRBJ2-3; 7 bases agree with TRBD2. V gave up 4 bases and J gave up 1 base; unmatched junction bases: 6. This CDR3 has 15 amino acids. Germline CDR1 SGHNT, CDR2 YYREEE (reference sequence). Here the CDR3 DNA reads TGTGCCAGCAGCCCCCGGGGGGAACGCACAGATACGCAGTATTTT. This gives the protein CASSPRGERTDTQYF.

This clone has only a few counts. The chain joins TRBV19 to TRBJ2-7; D is uncertain. Trimming took 3 bases from V and 1 from J, leaving 13 bases between them. CDR1 and CDR2 from the germline V gene are LNHDA and SQIVND (reference sequence). The CDR3 is 15 amino acids. The CDR3 nucleotides are TGTGCCAGTAGTATTCGAGGCGACGCGTCCTACGAGCAGTACTTC. Encoded protein: CASSIRGDASYEQYF.

This rearrangement joins TRBV28 to TRBJ2-7, with 7 bases aligning to TRBD2. V shed 8 bases, J shed 3 bases, and the junction held 10 bases outside the gene matches. The germline V gene encodes CDR1 MDHEN and CDR2 SYDVKM. CDR3 size: 14 residues. CDR3 amino acids: CASATGLRVYEQYF. Written as DNA, the CDR3 is TGTGCCAGCGCGACGGGACTAAGGGTCTACGAGCAGTACTTC.

This clone was seen just once. The chain joins TRBV7-8 to TRBJ1-3; D possibly corresponds to TRBD1 (6 bases). This CDR3 comprises 17 residues. Germline CDR1 and CDR2: SGHVS and FQNEAQ. Trimming removed 5 bases at V and 1 base at J, with 18 bases between. CDR3 protein: CASSPHRVLKSGNTIYF. The CDR3 DNA is TGTGCCAGCAGCCCGCACAGGGTTCTGAAGTCTGGAAACACCATATATTTT.

About this clone itself: One junction end does not reproduce the germline sequence, and a read error may be involved. The genes are TRBV5-5 and TRBJ2-7, with D possibly being TRBD1 (5 bases). The germline gives CDR1 SGHKS, CDR2 YYEKEE (reference sequence). The length of the CDR3 is 12 residues. The CDR3 bases are TGTGCCAGCAGCTGGGGCTCCTCCGAGCAGTACTTC. Translated: CASSWGSSEQYF.

The chain joins TRBV6-5 to TRBJ2-1; maybe TRBD2 (5 bases). The germline V gene encodes CDR1 MNHEY and CDR2 SVGAGI. The CDR3 covers 14 residues. Trimming left V 4 bases short and J 10 bases short, with 17 bases between. The CDR3 DNA follows: TGTGCCAGCAGTTTCCGCCGAGAGGGCCGGGAGCAGTTCTTC. This translates into CASSFRREGREQFF.

The chain employs TRBV19 and TRBJ2-5, with no clear D. Germline V gene data show CDR1 as LNHDA and CDR2 as SQIVND (reference sequence). V was trimmed by 3 bases and J by 5 bases, leaving 13 bases between them. CDR3 length: 14 residues. The CDR3, as DNA: TGTGCCAGTAGTATCAATCCGGGTGGGGAGACCCAGTACTTC. Residues: CASSINPGGETQYF.